The 4 T cell receptor beta chains below all came from one sample that was sequenced in a study of cytomegalovirus exposure and HLA in healthy donors. The PCR used 60 Vbeta and 13 Jbeta primers. The repertoire was sequenced with immunoSEQ multiplex PCR; TCRdb's copy has only in-frame clones and lacks some. The sample lists around 120,000 clones; 75% to 85% were seen once. The specimen sequenced was PBMCs. The receptors stem from a man aged 25 to 40 in good health and CMV-seronegative.

The V gene is TRBV10-3, the J gene TRBJ2-5, with a possible D match to TRBD2 (5 bases). Germline V CDR1 and CDR2: ENHRY, SYGVKD. The length of the CDR3 is 15 residues. Between the trimmed V and J ends, which lost 0 bases and 2 bases, there was a span of 10 bases. CDR3 in DNA: TGTGCCATCAGTGAGTCTACGGGAAGGCAAGAGACCCAGTACTTC. Amino acids: CAISESTGRQETQYF.

A single count supports this clone. The chain has TRBV11-2 and TRBJ2-1, with 7 bases identical to TRBD2. Per the germline V gene, CDR1 is SGHAT and CDR2 is FQNNGV. V lost 3 bases, J lost 4 bases, and 15 bases stayed unmatched. This CDR3 has 18 residues. The CDR3 here is CASSFLVLAAKYYNEQFF. The CDR3 DNA reads TGTGCCAGCAGCTTCTTAGTCCTAGCGGCGAAATATTACAATGAGCAGTTCTTC. Filled out from reference TRBV11-2 and TRBJ2-1, the complete variable domain reads EAGVAQSPRYKIIEKRQSVAFWCNPISGHATLYWYQQILGQGPKLLIQFQNNGVVDDSQLPKDRFSAERLKGVDSTLKIQPAKLEDSAVYLCASSFLVLAAKYYNEQFFGPGTRLTVL.

The chain combines TRBV9 with TRBJ2-3; the D gene is possibly TRBD2 (6 bases). This CDR3 has 15 amino acids. The V gene lost 1 base and the J gene lost 1 base, with 10 bases spanning the gap. Germline CDR1 is SGDLS and CDR2 is YYNGEE. CDR3 region: CASSVRASGTDTQYF. The DNA for the CDR3 is TGTGCCAGCAGCGTACGGGCTAGCGGCACAGATACGCAGTATTTT.

This rearrangement joins TRBV30 to TRBJ1-1, with D possibly TRBD1 on 5 matching bases. Germline assignment: CDR1 GTSNPN and CDR2 SVGIG (reference sequence). This CDR3 has 13 residues. Trimming removed 4 bases at V and 4 bases at J, with 13 bases between. The CDR3 reads CAWIPPGGTEAFF. CDR3 in DNA: TGTGCCTGGATCCCGCCCGGGGGCACTGAAGCTTTCTTT.